This T cell receptor beta chain was sequenced during a study of blood T cell repertoires in COVID-19. Participant reports of clinical history set cohort assignment. In the source study's methods: Amplified reference gene primers provided the basis for estimating nucleated cell counts. Produced via immunoSEQ multiplex PCR; TCRdb's table is partial and in-frame only. The D gene and trimming were derived from the DNA, and the V and J assignments and clone size from that table. Of fewer than 250,000 clones in the sample, approximately 90% are singletons; the top ten hold about 26%. V gave up 3 bases and J gave up 6 bases; unmatched junction bases: 5. The CDR3 loop spans 15 amino acids. Germline CDR1 SGHVS, CDR2 FQNEAQ.

Sequencing used PBMCs or T cells enriched from blood (not recorded which). The chain links TRBV7-8 to TRBJ1-1, with 12 nucleotides matching TRBD1. The TCR was taken from a woman aged 40-49 years in a cohort exposed to, infected with or recovered from COVID-19 (not recorded which). CDR3 protein: CASSFGTGGLPEAFF. In DNA, the CDR3 is TGTGCCAGCAGCTTTGGGACAGGGGGCTTGCCTGAAGCTTTCTTT.